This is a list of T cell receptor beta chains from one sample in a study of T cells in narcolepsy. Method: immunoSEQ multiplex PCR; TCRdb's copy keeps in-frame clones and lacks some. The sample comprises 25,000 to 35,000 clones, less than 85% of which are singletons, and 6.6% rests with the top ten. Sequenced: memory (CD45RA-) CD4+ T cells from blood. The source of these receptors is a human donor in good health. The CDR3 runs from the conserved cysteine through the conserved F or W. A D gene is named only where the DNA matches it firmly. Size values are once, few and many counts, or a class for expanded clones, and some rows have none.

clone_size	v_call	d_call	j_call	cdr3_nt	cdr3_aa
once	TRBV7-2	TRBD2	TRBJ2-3	TGTGCCAGCAGCGCAAGACTAGCGGGCCACACAGATACGCAGTATTTT	CASSARLAGHTDTQYF
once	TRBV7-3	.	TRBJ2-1	TGTGCCAGCAGCTTATTACCTGCCGGAAGCTCCTACAATGAGCAGTTCTTC	CASSLLPAGSSYNEQFF
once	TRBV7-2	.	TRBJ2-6	TGTGCCAGCAGCAGGGACCTCCCTGGGGCCAACGTCCTGACTTTC	CASSRDLPGANVLTF
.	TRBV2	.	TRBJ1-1	TGTGCCAGCAGATCTCAGGGTCGGAACACTGAAGCTTTCTTT	CASRSQGRNTEAFF
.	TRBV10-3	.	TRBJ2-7	TGTGCCATCAGCTCTCGGGGGGCCCTGGACGAGCAGTACTTC	CAISSRGALDEQYF
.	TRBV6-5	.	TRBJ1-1	TGTGCCAGCCACCCAGGGGAGAACACTGAAGCTTTCTTT	CASHPGENTEAFF
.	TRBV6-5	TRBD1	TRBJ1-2	TGTGCCAGCAGAGCGGACAGGGTGAGCGGTGGCTACACCTTC	CASRADRVSGGYTF
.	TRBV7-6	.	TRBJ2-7	TGTGCCAGCAGCTTAGTAGCCAGGACAGCTCTGGGGGGGGAGCAGTACTTC	CASSLVARTALGGEQYF
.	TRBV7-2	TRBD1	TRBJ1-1	TGTGCCAGCAGCTTTCAGGGGGCAAACACTGAAGCTTTCTTT	CASSFQGANTEAFF
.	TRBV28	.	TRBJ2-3	TGTGCCAGCCCTCATACCGACAGTGGCACAGATACGCAGTATTTT	CASPHTDSGTDTQYF
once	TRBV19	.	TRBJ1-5	TGTGCCAGTAGTATGGGGCGGGGGGACTATAGCAATCAGCCCCAGCATTTT	CASSMGRGDYSNQPQHF
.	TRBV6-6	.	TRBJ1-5	TGTGCCAGCAGTTACAGATCGCGGCCGGAATGGGGGCATTTT	CASSYRSRPEWGHF
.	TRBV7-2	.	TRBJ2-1	TGTGCCAGCAGCTTAGAGGCTATAGCAGAGACGAAGTTCTTC	CASSLEAIAETKFF
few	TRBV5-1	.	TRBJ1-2	TGCGCCAGCAGCCGCTCCTCGGGGGCAGTAGGGTATGGCTACACCTTC	CASSRSSGAVGYGYTF
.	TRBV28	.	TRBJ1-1	TGTGCCAGCAGTTTCGACGGGAACACTGAAGCTTTCTTT	CASSFDGNTEAFF
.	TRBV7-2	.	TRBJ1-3	TGTGCCAGCAGCTTCCCCGGGTCGGGAAACACCATATATTTT	CASSFPGSGNTIYF
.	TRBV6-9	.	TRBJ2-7	TGTGCCAGCAGTTACATGAGGTCCGGCGAGCAGTACTTC	CASSYMRSGEQYF
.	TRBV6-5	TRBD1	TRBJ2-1	TGTGCCAGCGGAGGACAGGGGAATGAGCAGTTCTTC	CASGGQGNEQFF
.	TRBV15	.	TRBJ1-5	TGTGCCACCAGCAGAGATGGAGTTCAGCCCCAGCATTTT	CATSRDGVQPQHF
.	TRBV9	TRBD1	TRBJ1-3	TGTGCCAGCAGCGACAGGGGTGCTGGAAACACCATATATTTT	CASSDRGAGNTIYF